The sequence of this T cell receptor beta chain was determined in a study of T cells expressing NK-cell markers. Background on the study: Sequenced donors, eight in total, included seven who were HCMV-seropositive and one who was seronegative.

This CDR3 comprises 18 residues. The germline V gene has CDR1 LGHDT and CDR2 YNNKEL (reference sequence). 5'RACE template switching with UMIs generated TCR beta cDNA. Reanalyzing the 5' RACE reads, TCRdb keeps one entry per CDR3 protein, without DNA. The specimen's table records a few hundred thousand distinct CDR3 sequences. General observations from the study: These same clonotypes (in four donors) also led the CD3+CD56-NKG2C+ fraction. NKG2C+ dominant clonotypes from several donors made up about 1.0-7.0% of CD8+ T cells.

Note on this clonotype: The antigen remains unidentified.

The J gene is TRBJ2-1, the V gene TRBV3-1; the TCRdb call, TRBD2, lacks DNA for checking. Material: blood T cells: a sorted CD56 or NKG2C T cell subset, CD4+ or CD8+ T cells, or bulk PBMC T cells (not recorded which). The clonotype originates from a young man in good health. The CDR3 reads CASSQGLRSSGTYNEQFF.